What follows describes a single T cell receptor (beta chain). The antigen is unknown. The CDR3 has 14 amino acids. With 3 bases clipped from V and 7 bases from J, the junction kept 1 base outside the gene matches. Germline V gives CDR1 SGHAT, CDR2 FQNNGV. The data are from a study of CD8+ T cells in alopecia areata. On the study more broadly: Treated patients were given oral tofacitinib, which was dosed at 5 to 10 mg twice daily.

cDNA prepared by RNA extraction and subsequent reverse transcription served as the template for sequencing. Data came from immunoSEQ multiplex PCR; TCRdb stores just in-frame clones and leaves some out. The table lists 200,000 to 250,000 clones, approximately 52% of them singletons. Regarding the study as a whole: Greater clonality was observed in lesional scalp samples, especially alopecia totalis/universalis, versus normal scalp. Patients displayed less clarity in TCR sharing than mice, a finding possibly related to HLA. Normal-skin resident alphabeta T cells also appear among scalp sample sequences.

The source of this sequence is a human donor with alopecia areata. This sample comprised CD4+ T cells sorted from blood, obtained at week 0. The V call is TRBV11-2, the J call TRBJ1-4; 11 nucleotides align to TRBD1. The CDR3 loop is CASSLGQGGEKLFF. CDR3 DNA: TGTGCCAGCAGCTTGGGACAGGGGGGTGAAAAACTGTTTTTT.